Below are 32 T cell receptor beta chains sequenced from a single sample in a study of blood T cell repertoires in COVID-19. Profiling relied on immunoSEQ multiplex PCR, and the TCRdb table lists in-frame clones only, not all of them. The sample consists of 200,000 to 250,000 clones, approximately 86% of them appearing once. Sample: peripheral blood. The source of these receptors is a human donor in a cohort sampled during active COVID-19.

This clone was picked up many times. The genes are TRBV3-1 (or the pseudogene TRBV3-2) and TRBJ2-7; D ambiguous. Germline-derived CDR1 and CDR2 are LGHDT and YNNKEL (reference sequence). The CDR3 runs 14 residues. V dropped 4 bases and J dropped 2 bases, with 12 bases sitting between them. The CDR3 loop reads CASSPHAGAYEQYF. The CDR3 DNA reads TGTGCCAGCAGCCCACACGCAGGTGCCTACGAGCAGTACTTC.

The sample holds a few counts of this clone. This chain joins TRBV28 and TRBJ2-7; D might be TRBD1 (5 bases). V lost 2 bases and J lost 0, with 17 bases in between. Germline V gene data show CDR1 as MDHEN and CDR2 as SYDVKM. The CDR3 extends over 17 amino acids. CDR3 loop: CASSLGWTIDSSYEQYF. The CDR3 nucleotides are TGTGCCAGCAGTTTAGGGTGGACGATCGACAGCTCCTACGAGCAGTACTTC.

This clone was observed many times. The CDR3 DNA sequence: TGTGCCAGCAGCGCCGAAGCCGGTAACACCATATATTTT. Amino acid sequence: CASSAEAGNTIYF. The V gene is TRBV9, the J gene TRBJ1-3; D gene uncertain. Germline V gives CDR1 SGDLS, CDR2 YYNGEE. V dropped 3 bases and J dropped 7 bases, with 11 bases sitting between them. The CDR3 totals 13 residues.

The chain carries TRBV7-9 and TRBJ1-6; D is perhaps TRBD1 (5 bases). V lost 3 bases and J lost 10, with 13 bases in between. Germline V CDR1 and CDR2: SEHNR, FQNEAQ (reference sequence). The length of the CDR3 is 14 residues. The CDR3 region is CASSFGRDGSPLHF. DNA of the CDR3: TGTGCCAGCAGCTTCGGGAGGGACGGGTCACCCCTCCACTTT.

The chain joins TRBV9 to TRBJ2-3, with D possibly matching TRBD2 (5 bases). The V gene lost 1 base and the J gene lost 2 bases, with 14 bases spanning the gap. Germline CDR1 reads SGDLS; CDR2 reads YYNGEE. The CDR3 runs to 16 residues. As DNA, the CDR3 is TGTGCCAGCAGCGTATCGCTCCGGGGTTACACAGATACGCAGTATTTT. It is translated as CASSVSLRGYTDTQYF.

This rearrangement joins TRBV18 to TRBJ1-5; no clear D gene. The ends were cut back, 3 bases at V and 3 bases at J, with 12 bases in the middle. The CDR3 is 15 residues long. Looked up from germline, CDR1 is KGHSH and CDR2 is LQKENI. This CDR3 reads CASSPLHINNQPQHF. The CDR3 DNA is TGTGCCAGCTCACCGCTCCACATAAACAATCAGCCCCAGCATTTT.

Remarks on this clone: An end of the junction differs from the germline gene, which may be a read error. The chain links TRBV29-1 to TRBJ1-2; TRBD1 matches at 9 bases. The CDR3 loop spans 11 amino acids. Per germline, CDR1 SQVTM and CDR2 ANQGSEA. As DNA, the CDR3 is TGCAGCGTGCTTCCCCGGGACAGGGCACACTTC. Translating gives CSVLPRDRAHF.

This chain links TRBV7-3 with TRBJ2-4, with 10 bases fitting TRBD2. The CDR3 is 14 amino acids. Germline V gene data show CDR1 as SGHTA and CDR2 as FQGTGA. Trimming removed 5 bases from V and 9 bases from J; junction bases left unmatched: 7. The CDR3 is CASSASGGAGIQYF. The CDR3 DNA reads as TGTGCCAGCAGCGCCAGCGGGGGGGCAGGCATTCAGTACTTC. Full variable domain (missing parts from reference TRBV7-3 and TRBJ2-4): GAGVSQTPSNKVTEKGKYVELRCDPISGHTALYWYRQSLGQGPEFLIYFQGTGAADDSGLPNDRFFAVRPEGSVSTLKIQRTERGDSAVYLCASSASGGAGIQYFGAGTRLSVL.

This clone was detected only a few times. The rearrangement joins TRBV2 to TRBJ2-7; 9 bases match TRBD1. V dropped 1 base and J dropped 2; count of bases not matched to a gene: 3. CDR1 is SNHLY, CDR2 FYNNEI, per germline. This CDR3 has 15 amino acids. The CDR3 loop is CASSEGGQGTYEQYF. The CDR3 nucleotides read TGTGCCAGCAGTGAAGGGGGACAGGGCACCTACGAGCAGTACTTC.

This clone is a singleton in its sample. An end of the junction differs from the germline gene, which may be a read error. This chain links TRBV6-6 with TRBJ2-1, with a tentative D call TRBD2 (6 bases). CDR3 size: 13 residues. Looked up from germline, CDR1 is MNHNY and CDR2 is SVGAGI (reference sequence). The CDR3 sequence is CASSSFPRDSLLF. The CDR3, as DNA: TGTGCCAGCAGCTCCTTCCCCCGGGACTCCCTCCTCTTC.

This rearrangement joins TRBV4-2 to TRBJ2-5, with 7 bases identical to TRBD2. The CDR3 runs 13 residues. Germline V CDR1 and CDR2: LGHNA, YNFKEQ. Unmatched junction bases numbered 3, after V lost 4 bases and J lost 4 bases. CDR3 residues: CASSPSGGETQYF. DNA for the CDR3: TGTGCCAGCAGCCCATCGGGGGGAGAGACCCAGTACTTC.

The V and J genes are TRBV13 and TRBJ1-1; 8 bases map to TRBD1. The V and J ends lost 0 bases and 1 base, in that order; junction bases with no gene match: 1. Germline-derived CDR1 and CDR2 are PRHDT and FYEKMQ (reference sequence). This CDR3 region has 15 residues. The CDR3: CASSLGQGGNTEAFF. CDR3 coding DNA: TGTGCCAGCAGCTTAGGACAGGGGGGGAACACTGAAGCTTTCTTT.

A word on this clone: A read error may produce the germline difference seen at one junction end. This chain joins TRBV5-4 and TRBJ2-1; no reliable D call. CDR3 length: 11 amino acids. The germline CDR1 and CDR2 sequences are SGHNT and YYREEE (reference sequence). The CDR3 DNA sequence: TGTGCCAGCAGCTCCGACAATGAGCAGTTCTTC. It specifies CASSSDNEQFF.

The V gene is TRBV2, the J gene TRBJ2-7; 8 bases are shared with TRBD1. Per the germline V gene, CDR1 is SNHLY and CDR2 is FYNNEI. This CDR3 region has 12 residues. The trim removed 8 bases at V and 7 bases at J, leaving 7 bases unmatched. CDR3 sequence (DNA): TGTGCCAGCCGGACAGGGAGAGGGGAGCAGTACTTC. Its protein is CASRTGRGEQYF. Combining the CDR3 with reference TRBV2 and TRBJ2-7 gives the whole variable domain EPEVTQTPSHQVTQMGQEVILRCVPISNHLYFYWYRQILGQKVEFLVSFYNNEISEKSEIFDDQFSVERPDGSNFTLKIRSTKLEDSAMYFCASRTGRGEQYFGPGTRLTVT.

The rearrangement joins TRBV5-1 to TRBJ2-2; 8 bases match TRBD1. The junction had 14 bases not matched to a gene; V was cut back by 4 bases and J by 6 bases. The CDR3 loop spans 17 amino acids. Germline V gene lookup returns CDR1 SGHRS and CDR2 YFSETQ. The CDR3 loop is CASSLFSSDRAAGELFF. Written as DNA, the CDR3 is TGCGCCAGCAGCCTCTTTTCTTCGGACAGGGCGGCCGGGGAGCTGTTTTTT.

The gene calls are TRBV19 and TRBJ1-1; 8 positions agree with TRBD1. CDR3 length: 15 residues. The junction had 13 bases not matched to a gene; V was cut back by 5 bases and J by 8 bases. Per the germline V gene, CDR1 is LNHDA and CDR2 is SQIVND (reference sequence). CDR3 nucleotides: TGTGCCAGTAGTTCCCCCAGGGGGCAATCCGTGGAAGCTTTCTTT. It codes for CASSSPRGQSVEAFF.

Worth noting for this clone: Because the CDR3's place on the DNA is in doubt, the DNA is left out and the CDR3 is given as listed by TCRdb. The chain combines TRBV12-3 or TRBV12-4 with TRBJ1-1; the D call TRBD1 from the table was never checked on the DNA. The CDR3 length equals 11 residues, ends included. CDR3 sequence reads: CASSFGQGADF.

The chain combines TRBV11-2 with TRBJ2-7; D is unresolved. This CDR3 contains 16 residues. The V gene's germline CDR1 is SGHAT and CDR2 FQNNGV. V shed 1 base and J shed 2 bases, with 15 bases lying between them. CDR3 sequence: CASSLGYSQVTYEQYF. The CDR3 coding sequence is TGTGCCAGCAGCTTAGGCTATAGCCAAGTCACCTACGAGCAGTACTTC.

The V and J genes are TRBV6-4 and TRBJ2-1, with D perhaps TRBD2 (6 bases). Trimming stripped 6 bases from V and 6 bases from J, with 12 bases between. The germline V gene encodes CDR1 MRHNA and CDR2 SNTAGT. This CDR3 spans 13 amino acids. The CDR3 sequence is CASSRDWSNEQFF. The CDR3 region has the DNA TGTGCCAGCAGCCGGGACTGGAGCAATGAGCAGTTCTTC.

The chain uses TRBV6-5 and TRBJ1-2, with unresolved D. Between the trimmed V and J ends, which lost 0 bases and 0 bases, there was a span of 11 bases. The CDR3 consists of 16 residues. Germline CDR1 is MNHEY and CDR2 is SVGAGI. CDR3 bases: TGTGCCAGCAGTTACTCCCTCACGGGAGCTAACTATGGCTACACCTTC. Its protein product is CASSYSLTGANYGYTF.

J is TRBJ2-3 and V is TRBV5-1, with 12 bases aligning to TRBD2. V lost 4 bases to trimming and J lost 1 base; unmatched junction nucleotides: 16. Per the germline V gene, CDR1 is SGHRS and CDR2 is YFSETQ. The CDR3 sequence is 20 residues long. For the CDR3, the DNA is TGCGCCAGCAGCCCGGCTGGGACTAGCGGGCTCCTAGGGGGCACAGATACGCAGTATTTT. As protein: CASSPAGTSGLLGGTDTQYF.

This chain uses TRBV29-1 with TRBJ1-3; D call uncertain. V was pared by 6 bases and J by 1 base, with 10 bases between. The CDR3 is 13 amino acids. The germline V gene has CDR1 SQVTM and CDR2 ANQGSEA. The CDR3 loop reads CSVFSSSGNTIYF. Here the CDR3 DNA reads TGCAGCGTCTTTAGCTCGTCTGGAAACACCATATATTTT.

The J gene is TRBJ1-2, the V gene TRBV6-5; 9 bases match TRBD1. The CDR3 is 15 residues long. Germline V gives CDR1 MNHEY, CDR2 SVGAGI. The trim removed 0 bases at V and 4 bases at J, leaving 3 bases unmatched. The CDR3 here is CASSYSDRGGYGYTF. The CDR3 nucleotides are TGTGCCAGCAGTTACTCGGACAGGGGCGGCTATGGCTACACCTTC.

This clone was counted between two and nine times. The rearrangement joins TRBV14 to TRBJ1-2, with D maybe TRBD1 (6 bases). V was pared by 4 bases and J by 2 bases, with 8 bases between. Germline CDR1 reads SGHDN; CDR2 reads FVKESK. There are 13 residues in the CDR3. CDR3 DNA: TGTGCCAGCAGCCCAGGACAGAACTATGGCTACACCTTC. Translated, it gives CASSPGQNYGYTF.

A note on this clone: The same CDR3 is also encoded by other DNA sequences in this sample. The V gene is TRBV3-1 (or the pseudogene TRBV3-2), the J gene TRBJ1-2, with TRBD1 as a possible D gene (5 bases). CDR1 is LGHDT and CDR2 is YNNKEL in the germline V gene (reference sequence). The V end lost 1 base, the J end lost 8 bases, and 8 bases lay between the germline ends. This CDR3 is built from 12 residues. The CDR3 sequence: CASSQVRGGYTF. CDR3 bases: TGTGCCAGCAGCCAAGTCCGGGGGGGCTACACCTTC.

The V call is TRBV20-1, the J call TRBJ2-3, with D uncertain. CDR1 is DFQATT and CDR2 is SNEGSKA in the germline V gene (reference sequence). The V gene lost 3 bases and the J gene lost 0 bases, with 10 bases spanning the gap. There are 14 residues in the CDR3. The CDR3 bases are TGCAGTGCTAGTTTGGCGGCTAGCACAGATACGCAGTATTTT. Encoded protein: CSASLAASTDTQYF.

The chain couples TRBV9 to TRBJ2-7; 9 nucleotides align to TRBD1. V lost 2 bases and J lost 2; bases outside the gene matches: 2. In germline, CDR1 is SGDLS, CDR2 YYNGEE. The length of the CDR3 is 14 residues. In nucleotides, the CDR3 is TGTGCCAGCAGCGTGGGACAGGGACCCTACGAGCAGTACTTC. Protein product: CASSVGQGPYEQYF.

This chain uses TRBV9 with TRBJ1-1, with 7 bases identical to TRBD1. The CDR3 runs to 14 residues. After removal of 3 bases from V and 8 bases from J, the junction contained 10 bases not matched to a gene. Germline V gene sequence: CDR1 SGDLS, CDR2 YYNGEE. The CDR3 coding sequence is TGTGCCAGCAGCGGGGGACAGCACTTTGAGGAAGCTTTCTTT. The encoded protein is CASSGGQHFEEAFF. The whole variable domain, remainder taken from reference TRBV9 and TRBJ1-1, is DSGVTQTPKHLITATGQRVTLRCSPRSGDLSVYWYQQSLDQGLQFLIQYYNGEERAKGNILERFSAQQFPDLHSELNLSSLELGDSALYFCASSGGQHFEEAFFGQGTRLTVV.

This clone was counted only a few times. The rearrangement joins TRBV9 to TRBJ2-1; the D gene is possibly TRBD2 (6 bases). V was clipped by 3 bases and J by 7 bases, with 14 bases between them. The V gene's germline CDR1 is SGDLS and CDR2 YYNGEE. This CDR3 contains 14 residues. The CDR3 region is CASSERIAANEQFF. The CDR3 nucleotides are TGTGCCAGCAGCGAGAGGATAGCGGCGAATGAGCAGTTCTTC.

The chain uses TRBV28 and TRBJ2-2, with D possibly TRBD2 on 7 matching bases. V was cut by 10 bases and J by 0 bases, with 15 bases left in between. Germline values: CDR1 MDHEN, CDR2 SYDVKM. CDR3 length: 15 amino acids. This CDR3 reads CAIYREGSNTGELFF. The CDR3 DNA reads TGTGCCATCTACAGGGAGGGGTCGAACACCGGGGAGCTGTTTTTT.

The chain joins TRBV6-2 or TRBV6-3 to TRBJ1-4, with D uncertain. Germline V gene sequence: CDR1 MNHEY, CDR2 SVGEGT. V lost 4 bases to trimming and J lost 7 bases, with 13 bases between them. The CDR3 contains 14 residues. The CDR3 region has the DNA TGTGCCAGCAGTTCCCCCACGTGGAGTGAAAAACTGTTTTTT. Translating it yields CASSSPTWSEKLFF.

The rearrangement joins TRBV28 to TRBJ2-1, with TRBD2 identical over 8 bases. The CDR3 sequence is 16 residues long. V dropped 6 bases and J dropped 5; count of bases not matched to a gene: 12. The V gene's germline CDR1 is MDHEN and CDR2 SYDVKM. The CDR3 nucleotides read TGTGCCAGCAGCCCTCCTACTAGCGGACTAAACAATGAGCAGTTCTTC. Residues: CASSPPTSGLNNEQFF.